One sample yielded the 23 T cell receptor beta chains listed below, sequenced in a study of T cells after posttransplantation cyclophosphamide. The method was immunoSEQ multiplex PCR; TCRdb's version includes in-frame clones alone and lacks a portion of them. The sample has about 6,900 clones; roughly four fifths are singletons. Busulfan-fludarabine conditioning, marrow transplant, and cyclophosphamide on days +3 and +4 were administered. The source material was CD8+ T cells sorted from PBMCs, sampled about 1,500 days after allogeneic stem cell transplant with posttransplant cyclophosphamide. The receptor set was obtained from a female patient in her forties or fifties who received an allogeneic stem cell transplant from a related donor, was CMV-positive, and had no GVHD. A subset of T cells may come from the graft donor.

The V and J genes are TRBV7-8 and TRBJ2-7, with 7 positions matching TRBD2. This CDR3 region has 14 residues. Trimming cost V 2 bases and J 3 bases; bases outside gene matches: 4. Germline V gene lookup returns CDR1 SGHVS and CDR2 FQNEAQ. As DNA, the CDR3 is TGTGCCAGCAGCTTACGAGGGAGGGGCTACGAGCAGTACTTC. Translating it yields CASSLRGRGYEQYF.

The chain links TRBV4-1 to TRBJ2-1; 9 bases map to TRBD1. The length of the CDR3 is 16 residues. Germline-derived CDR1 and CDR2 are MGHRA and YSYEKL. Trimming at V came to 1 base and at J to 2 bases, leaving 3 bases not matched to a gene. The CDR3 coding sequence is TGCGCCAGCAGCCAAGGGGACAGGGCAACCTACAATGAGCAGTTCTTC. Residues: CASSQGDRATYNEQFF.

This sequence joins TRBV10-3 and TRBJ2-5; D possibly corresponds to TRBD1 (6 bases). The J call may be mistaken, given a closer DNA end match to TRBJ2-7. The germline gives CDR1 ENHRY, CDR2 SYGVKD. The CDR3 extends over 14 amino acids. The CDR3: CAISAAGAVNEQYF. CDR3 coding DNA: TGTGCCATCAGTGCCGCAGGGGCTGTAAACGAGCAGTACTTC.

The J gene is TRBJ2-1, the V gene TRBV6-1; 10 bases align to TRBD1. From germline, CDR1 is MNHNS and CDR2 SASEGT. With V trimmed by 4 bases and J by 7 bases, 10 bases remained unmatched. CDR3 length: 16 amino acids. The CDR3 DNA sequence: TGTGCCAGCAGTGGCCCCCGGGACAGGGGATTGAATGAGCAGTTCTTC. Residues: CASSGPRDRGLNEQFF.

The CDR3 here is CASSSALGGEADTQYF. The CDR3 DNA reads TGTGCCAGCAGCTCCGCCCTGGGGGGGGAGGCAGATACGCAGTATTTT. This chain uses TRBV13 with TRBJ2-3; 7 bases agree with TRBD2. Trimming at V came to 4 bases and at J to 4 bases, leaving 11 bases not matched to a gene. CDR3 length equals 16 residues. The germline V gene has CDR1 PRHDT and CDR2 FYEKMQ (reference sequence).

The table lists this clone with a few counts. CDR3 nucleotide sequence: TGTGCCAGCAGCAAGGGACTAGCGGAGATCACAGATACGCAGTATTTT. It is translated as CASSKGLAEITDTQYF. This sequence joins TRBV13 and TRBJ2-3; TRBD2 matches at 11 bases. The CDR3 loop spans 16 amino acids. Germline CDR1 is PRHDT and CDR2 is FYEKMQ (reference sequence). Germline trimming cut 5 bases from V and 2 bases from J; bases unmatched to any gene: 6.

This clone was seen only a few times. The V and J genes are TRBV5-6 and TRBJ1-3; no firm D call. The V end lost 3 bases, the J end lost 0 bases, and 10 bases lay between the germline ends. Per the germline V gene, CDR1 is SGHDT and CDR2 is YYEEEE. The CDR3 has 15 amino acids. This CDR3 reads CASSWGEYSGNTIYF. In nucleotides, the CDR3 is TGTGCCAGCAGCTGGGGAGAGTACTCTGGAAACACCATATATTTT. The variable domain in full, with the rest retrieved from reference TRBV5-6 and TRBJ1-3, is DAGVTQSPTHLIKTRGQQVTLRCSPKSGHDTVSWYQQALGQGPQFIFQYYEEEERQRGNFPDRFSGHQFPNYSSELNVNALLLGDSALYLCASSWGEYSGNTIYFGEGSWLTVV.

V gene TRBV28 combines with J gene TRBJ2-5; 10 bases agree with TRBD1. Trimming removed 5 bases from V and 0 bases from J; junction bases left unmatched: 3. From germline, CDR1 is MDHEN and CDR2 SYDVKM. This CDR3 comprises 15 residues. The CDR3 protein is CASSPDRGYQETQYF. CDR3 coding DNA: TGTGCCAGCAGTCCGGACAGGGGGTACCAAGAGACCCAGTACTTC. The variable domain in full, completed from reference TRBV28 and TRBJ2-5, reads DVKVTQSSRYLVKRTGEKVFLECVQDMDHENMFWYRQDPGLGLRLIYFSYDVKMKEKGDIPEGYSVSREKKERFSLILESASTNQTSMYLCASSPDRGYQETQYFGPGTRLLVL.

The chain has TRBV29-1 and TRBJ2-7; D unresolved. Trimming shortened V by 4 bases and J by 3 bases, and 10 bases separated the two germline ends. Germline lookup yields CDR1 SQVTM and CDR2 ANQGSEA. This CDR3 comprises 12 residues. The CDR3: CSVGNFVYEQYF. Here the CDR3 DNA reads TGCAGCGTTGGCAACTTTGTCTACGAGCAGTACTTC.

CDR3 amino acids: CATSRGGYEQYF. CDR3 coding DNA: TGTGCCACCTCTCGAGGGGGCTACGAGCAGTACTTC. The chain recombines TRBV15 with TRBJ2-7, with D tentatively TRBD1 (6 bases). The germline CDR1 and CDR2 sequences are LNHNV and YYDKDF (reference sequence). V was clipped by 8 bases and J by 3 bases, with 11 bases between them. The CDR3 length is 12 residues.

This chain links TRBV5-8 with TRBJ1-2, with D maybe TRBD1 (5 bases). This CDR3 is 19 amino acids long. Trimming left V 5 bases short and J 0 bases short, with 26 bases between. Germline loops: CDR1 SGHTS, CDR2 YDEGEE. In DNA form, the CDR3 reads TGTGCCAGCAGTTTCCCCCAGTCCCCCAAAGGGGTAGCTAACTATGGCTACACCTTC. This codes for CASSFPQSPKGVANYGYTF.

The chain links TRBV15 to TRBJ2-7; 9 bases are a match to TRBD2. Germline V CDR1 and CDR2: LNHNV, YYDKDF (reference sequence). V lost 6 bases to trimming and J lost 5 bases; unmatched junction nucleotides: 8. The CDR3 loop spans 14 amino acids. The CDR3 here is CATSSLAGDHEQYF. The CDR3 DNA follows: TGTGCCACCAGTTCTTTAGCGGGAGATCACGAGCAGTACTTC.

The chain combines TRBV14 with TRBJ2-6; TRBD1 agrees at 9 bases. The germline gives CDR1 SGHDN, CDR2 FVKESK. The CDR3 covers 18 residues. V trimming: 3 bases; J trimming: 4 bases; junction bases outside the gene matches: 10. CDR3 residues: CASSQIRDRVAGANVLTF. The CDR3 nucleotides read TGTGCCAGCAGCCAGATCCGGGACAGGGTTGCCGGGGCCAACGTCCTGACTTTC.

This clone was seen more than once but under ten times. The rearrangement links TRBV30 to TRBJ2-7; 7 positions match TRBD1. This CDR3 has 14 residues. In germline, CDR1 is GTSNPN, CDR2 SVGIG (reference sequence). Trimming took 0 bases from V and 5 from J; bases not matched to a gene: 7. CDR3 coding DNA: TGTGCCTGGAGTGTAGGGGGCTGGGGTAACGAGCAGTACTTC. It codes for CAWSVGGWGNEQYF.

In the case of this clone: Other DNA variants within this sample encode the same CDR3. V and J are TRBV7-6 and TRBJ2-7; 7 positions agree with TRBD2. The CDR3 is made up of 17 amino acids. V shed 5 bases and J 3 bases; nucleotides not matched to a gene: 16. CDR1 and CDR2 (germline): SGHVS, FNYEAQ. DNA of the CDR3: TGTGCCAGCAGCATAGGGCTAGCGGAGAGATACATCTACGAGCAGTACTTC. It translates to CASSIGLAERYIYEQYF.

J is TRBJ2-7 and V is TRBV10-3, with D maybe TRBD2 (6 bases). V was shortened by 2 bases and J by 6 bases, with 14 bases between the two germline ends. The CDR3 totals 14 residues. Per the germline V gene, CDR1 is ENHRY and CDR2 is SYGVKD. The CDR3 loop reads CAISEETRTFEQYF. In DNA form, the CDR3 reads TGTGCCATCAGTGAGGAGACTAGGACGTTCGAGCAGTACTTC.

The chain carries TRBV29-1 and TRBJ2-3; D possibly corresponds to TRBD1 (5 bases). The CDR3 is 16 residues long. Between the trimmed V and J ends, which lost 3 bases and 0 bases, there was a span of 16 bases. CDR1 is SQVTM, CDR2 ANQGSEA, per germline. CDR3 in DNA: TGCAGCGTTGAGGGCACGAAGGACACTAGCACAGATACGCAGTATTTT. It is translated as CSVEGTKDTSTDTQYF.

This clone has only one observation. The chain links TRBV5-6 to TRBJ2-7; a weak D match, TRBD2 (5 bases). The CDR3 spans 15 residues. CDR1 SGHDT and CDR2 YYEEEE come from the germline V gene. The ends were cut back, 0 bases at V and 0 bases at J, with 10 bases in the middle. The CDR3 protein is CASSLGLAVSYEQYF. The CDR3 DNA sequence: TGTGCCAGCAGCTTGGGGCTAGCAGTCTCCTACGAGCAGTACTTC.

On this clone itself: The junction shows a germline mismatch at one end, possibly a read error. This chain connects TRBV9 to TRBJ1-1; a weak D match, TRBD1 (5 bases). The germline V gene has CDR1 SGDLS and CDR2 YYNGEE. This CDR3 has 16 residues. The CDR3 DNA is TGCGCCAGCAGCGTGAGCGGGGGACGGATGAACACTGAACCTTTCTTT. Its translation: CASSVSGGRMNTEPFF.

The V and J genes are TRBV20-1 and TRBJ1-1; possibly TRBD1 for D (6 bases). CDR3 size: 11 residues. Germline assignment: CDR1 DFQATT and CDR2 SNEGSKA (reference sequence). V lost 6 bases, J lost 8 bases, and 13 bases lay in between. CDR3 DNA sequence: TGCAGTGCCCGAGAACAGGGAGAAGCTTTCTTT. Translation gives CSAREQGEAFF.

The gene calls are TRBV6-5 and TRBJ1-2; D possibly corresponds to TRBD1 (6 bases). V was clipped by 4 bases and J by 6 bases, with 12 bases between them. Germline CDR1 and CDR2: MNHEY and SVGAGI. The length of the CDR3 is 13 residues. CDR3: CASSSMDRDGYTF. DNA for the CDR3: TGTGCCAGCAGTTCCATGGACAGAGATGGCTACACCTTC.

The CDR3 DNA reads TGTGCCAGCAATAATCAGGGGACCTGGCTGGCTGACGTCTCACCAGAACACAATGGAAACACCATATATTTT. As protein: CASNNQGTWLADVSPEHNGNTIYF. The chain has TRBV6-9 and TRBJ1-3; tentatively, D is TRBD1 (6 bases). Germline CDR1 MNHGY, CDR2 SVAAGI. The CDR3 runs to 24 residues. V was clipped by 7 bases and J by 3 bases, with 43 bases between them.

This clone is labeled medium-sized (0.01 to 0.1%). This rearrangement joins TRBV27 to TRBJ2-7; 7 nucleotides agree with TRBD1. Germline V gene sequence: CDR1 MNHEY, CDR2 SMNVEV (reference sequence). The V and J ends lost 4 bases and 5 bases, in that order; junction bases with no gene match: 5. CDR3 size: 13 residues. The DNA of the CDR3 is TGTGCCAGCAGTTCTAACAGGGGTGACGAGCAGTACTTC. The encoded protein is CASSSNRGDEQYF.